This T cell receptor beta chain was captured in a study of cytomegalovirus exposure and HLA in healthy donors. Study-wide results and limits: The study assumed roughly uniform donor sequencing depth for presence/absence analyses. Association of a missense DCLRE1C variant with TCR beta V- and J-gene trimming was reported in a later analysis. Other equally common chains were less clonally expanded than HLA-associated TCR beta chains, a later analysis showed.

V lost 6 bases to trimming and J lost 1 base, with 10 bases between them. The CDR3 contains 14 residues. The germline V gene encodes CDR1 SNHLY and CDR2 FYNNEI. About this clone itself: Its antigen is unidentified.

Vbeta (60) and Jbeta (13) primers were used in the PCR. Profiled with immunoSEQ multiplex PCR; TCRdb holds only in-frame clones, not every one. Here the sample spans 100,000 to 150,000 clones, about 72% being singletons. The gene calls are TRBV2 and TRBJ2-1, with a possible D match to TRBD1 (5 bases). The sequence derives from a female donor in good health and CMV-seronegative. Input material: PBMCs. CDR3 DNA: TGTGCCAGCAGAACGACAGCTTCCTACAATGAGCAGTTCTTC. This encodes CASRTTASYNEQFF. The whole variable domain, remainder taken from reference TRBV2 and TRBJ2-1, is EPEVTQTPSHQVTQMGQEVILRCVPISNHLYFYWYRQILGQKVEFLVSFYNNEISEKSEIFDDQFSVERPDGSNFTLKIRSTKLEDSAMYFCASRTTASYNEQFFGPGTRLTVL.